These T cell receptor beta chains were read from a single sample in a study of blood T cell repertoires in COVID-19. This table comes from immunoSEQ multiplex PCR, and its TCRdb copy is limited to in-frame clones, with some not included. Among about 140,000 clones, 88% were seen once, and the ten largest hold around 2.3%. Sequencing used peripheral blood. The receptors come from a human donor with COVID-19, enrolled during active disease. The donor label of this sample is uncertain. CDR3s include the opening cysteine and the closing phenylalanine or tryptophan. Each record gives: clone size, D gene, V gene, J gene, CDR3 DNA, CDR3 protein. The D gene is left open where the match is weak. Size is omitted from some rows. Given values are once, few, many or a class for expanded clones.

NA,TRBD1,TRBV19,TRBJ1-2,TGTGCCAGTACCGAGGACAGGGTGGCGGGTGGCTACACCTTC,CASTEDRVAGGYTF
few,NA,TRBV9,TRBJ1-1,TGTGCCAGCAGCCCTCAGGGTAGATTGGACACTGAAGCTTTCTTT,CASSPQGRLDTEAFF
NA,NA,TRBV28,TRBJ2-7,TGTGCCAGCAGTTTAGAGGCCTACGAGCAGTACTTC,CASSLEAYEQYF
NA,NA,TRBV10-1,TRBJ1-1,TGCGCCAGCAGTGAGTCGGCCCAGCGGGGGGGAGCTTTCTTT,CASSESAQRGGAFF
once,TRBD1,TRBV6-5,TRBJ2-7,TGTGCCAGCAGTTACGACGCGGCAGGGGGATTCGGCGAGCAGTACTTC,CASSYDAAGGFGEQYF
NA,NA,TRBV19,TRBJ2-5,TGTGCCAGTAGTGTGGGCCAGGTGGGAGAGACCCAGTACTTC,CASSVGQVGETQYF
NA,NA,TRBV11-2,TRBJ2-2,TGTGCCAGCAGCTTCACATCCGGGGAGCTGTTTTTT,CASSFTSGELFF
NA,NA,TRBV3-1/TRBV3-2,TRBJ1-6,TGTGCCAGCAGCCAAGATTTCTCCCCCAGATACAATTCACCCCTCCACTTT,CASSQDFSPRYNSPLHF
NA,NA,TRBV11-3,TRBJ1-1,TGTGCCAGCAGCTCGGGACTCTTTAACACTGAAGCTTTCTTT,CASSSGLFNTEAFF
NA,NA,TRBV13,TRBJ1-1,TGTGCCAGCAGCTTAGAGGCAGGCCTGGGAGCTTTCTTT,CASSLEAGLGAFF
medium-sized,NA,TRBV5-1,TRBJ1-3,TGCGCCAGCAGCTTGGACGGTACTGGAAACACCATATATTTT,CASSLDGTGNTIYF
NA,TRBD2,TRBV11-3,TRBJ2-3,TGTGCCAGCAGCAGACGGCGGGGGAGCACAGATACGCAGTATTTT,CASSRRRGSTDTQYF
NA,NA,TRBV6-2/TRBV6-3,TRBJ1-6,TGTGCCAGCAGCCGCGACGCGGCATACGATAATTCACCCCTCCACTTT,CASSRDAAYDNSPLHF
NA,TRBD1,TRBV4-2,TRBJ2-3,TGTGCCAGCAGCCAAGGGCAGGGGGCATGGGATACGCAGTATTTT,CASSQGQGAWDTQYF
NA,TRBD1,TRBV6-6,TRBJ1-6,TGTGCCAGCAGTTACTCGAGTCGAGGGACAGTAGACTTT,CASSYSSRGTVDF
NA,NA,TRBV5-1,TRBJ2-7,TGCGCCAGCCGCCGGGTTACGTCCAACGAGCAGTACTTC,CASRRVTSNEQYF
NA,NA,TRBV25-1,TRBJ1-2,TGTGCCAGCAGTGACCCCGGACAGATCGGACTCTATGGCTACACCTTC,CASSDPGQIGLYGYTF
NA,NA,TRBV3-1/TRBV3-2,TRBJ1-2,TGTGCCAGCAGCCAATCAATAGGGGACTATGGCTACACCTTC,CASSQSIGDYGYTF
NA,TRBD2,TRBV5-6,TRBJ2-5,TGTGCCAGCAGCCCGCCTCCAGCGGGGCAAGAGACCCAGTACTTC,CASSPPPAGQETQYF
once,TRBD2,TRBV4-1,TRBJ2-1,TGCGCCAGCAGCCAAAACTCAGGACTAGCGGGAGTTGAGCAGTTCTTC,CASSQNSGLAGVEQFF
NA,NA,TRBV7-2,TRBJ2-1,TGTGCCAGCAGCTTAACGGCGGGTGAGCAGTTCTTC,CASSLTAGEQFF
NA,TRBD1,TRBV6-6,TRBJ1-1,TGTGCCAGCAGTTACTTGTGGAGGGGGCTTGGTGAAGCTTTCTTT,CASSYLWRGLGEAFF
few,NA,TRBV6-5,TRBJ1-5,TGTGCCAGCAGTTTTTCCCTGCAGGGGAGCAATCAGCCCCAGCATTTT,CASSFSLQGSNQPQHF